These 29 T cell receptor beta chains came from one sample sequenced in a study of blood T cell repertoires in COVID-19 (dated by TCRdb to about 2020). Library method: the immunoSEQ multiplex PCR assay. TCRdb carries this immuneACCESS record with in-frame sequences only. Its versions omit some clonotypes, under half of them owing to an unresolved V gene in the studies checked, with the rest unexplained. Counted in this sample were under 300,000 clones; over 75% of them appeared once. The ten largest make up 10% to 15% of the sample. Sequenced material: peripheral blood. Source of these receptors: a human donor in a cohort sampled during active COVID-19.

The J gene is TRBJ1-5, the V gene TRBV5-8; 7 bases fit TRBD1. This CDR3 is 16 amino acids long. The V segment lost 4 bases and the J segment 0 bases; nucleotides outside the gene matches: 7. Germline loops: CDR1 SGHTS, CDR2 YDEGEE. The CDR3 loop is CASSGGQFYSNQPQHF. CDR3 in DNA: TGTGCCAGCAGCGGGGGACAGTTTTATAGCAATCAGCCCCAGCATTTT.

The rearrangement links TRBV4-1 to TRBJ2-7; 7 bases are a match to TRBD1. V gave up 1 base and J gave up 0 bases; unmatched junction bases: 3. The germline CDR1 and CDR2 sequences are MGHRA and YSYEKL. CDR3 size: 15 residues. This CDR3 reads CASSQGTGPSYEQYF. CDR3 bases: TGCGCCAGCAGCCAAGGGACAGGTCCCTCCTACGAGCAGTACTTC.

V and J are TRBV4-1 and TRBJ1-6; D not certain. CDR1 is MGHRA and CDR2 is YSYEKL in the germline V gene. The ends were cut back, 3 bases at V and 10 bases at J, with 16 bases in the middle. This CDR3 has 15 residues. The CDR3: CASSHGRGAESPLHF. In DNA, the CDR3 is TGCGCCAGCAGCCACGGACGGGGAGCGGAATCACCCCTCCACTTT.

This chain joins TRBV9 and TRBJ1-2, with D perhaps matching TRBD1 (5 bases). The CDR3 is made up of 12 amino acids. V shed 3 bases and J shed 7 bases, with 10 bases lying between them. The germline V gene encodes CDR1 SGDLS and CDR2 YYNGEE. CDR3: CASSGREIGYTF. DNA for the CDR3: TGTGCCAGCAGCGGCAGGGAAATTGGCTACACCTTC.

This clone has only a few counts. DNA for the CDR3: TGTGCCAGCCCCTTAAAAGCGGGAGAGTATTACGAGCAGTACTTC. This gives the protein CASPLKAGEYYEQYF. The V and J genes are TRBV11-3 and TRBJ2-7; TRBD2 agrees at 8 bases. The V and J ends lost 8 bases and 4 bases, in that order; junction bases with no gene match: 13. The CDR3 has 15 amino acids. In germline, CDR1 is SGHNT, CDR2 YENEEA.

The chain links TRBV6-5 to TRBJ1-5; TRBD1 aligns across 8 bases. Trimming removed 6 bases from V and 5 bases from J; junction bases left unmatched: 6. The CDR3 is 14 amino acids. Germline V gene lookup returns CDR1 MNHEY and CDR2 SVGAGI. For the CDR3, the DNA is TGTGCCAGCAGAGGACAGGGTAGGGATCAGCCCCAGCATTTT. It yields the protein CASRGQGRDQPQHF.

The rearrangement links TRBV2 to TRBJ2-5; 8 bases are a match to TRBD2. The CDR3 consists of 16 residues. J gave up 3 bases and V 7 bases, and 13 bases lay outside the gene matches. Germline V gives CDR1 SNHLY, CDR2 FYNNEI. The DNA for the CDR3 is TGTGCCAGCACAGGTGGTCTAGCGGGCTACGAAGAGACCCAGTACTTC. It yields the protein CASTGGLAGYEETQYF.

The CDR3, as DNA: TGTGCCACCAGTGATTTGTCAGCGGGGAGCTACACCTTC. Protein product: CATSDLSAGSYTF. This chain uses TRBV24-1 with TRBJ1-2; D uncertain. From germline, CDR1 is KGHDR and CDR2 SFDVKD. V lost 0 bases to trimming and J lost 9 bases, with 10 bases between them. The CDR3 runs to 13 residues.

The rearrangement links TRBV12-3 or TRBV12-4 to TRBJ1-1; 9 bases are a match to TRBD1. Unmatched junction bases numbered 7, after V lost 10 bases and J lost 4 bases. The CDR3 contains 13 residues. The CDR3 is CATGQGMSTEAFF. In DNA form, the CDR3 reads TGTGCCACCGGACAGGGGATGAGCACTGAAGCTTTCTTT.

This clone was seen a few times. This sample also contains other DNA sequences that code for the same CDR3. V is TRBV29-1 and J is TRBJ1-2; D uncertain. Trimming pared 2 bases from V and 4 bases from J, leaving 8 bases between. The CDR3 is made up of 12 amino acids. Germline V CDR1 and CDR2: SQVTM, ANQGSEA. The CDR3 is CSVERGSYGYTF. The CDR3 nucleotides read TGCAGCGTTGAACGGGGAAGCTATGGCTACACCTTC.

The rearrangement links TRBV3-1 (or the pseudogene TRBV3-2) to TRBJ2-5; the match to TRBD2 covers 13 bases. The ends lost 3 bases at V and 6 bases at J; junction bases unmatched: 4. The CDR3 extends over 15 amino acids. CDR1 and CDR2 from the germline V gene are LGHDT and YNNKEL (reference sequence). The CDR3 reads CASSHVGLAGKTQYF. The DNA for the CDR3 is TGTGCCAGCAGCCACGTGGGACTAGCGGGGAAGACCCAGTACTTC.

The rearrangement joins TRBV6-4 to TRBJ2-2; 9 bases fit TRBD1. With V trimmed by 6 bases and J by 5 bases, 7 bases remained unmatched. CDR3 size: 15 residues. The germline V gene has CDR1 MRHNA and CDR2 SNTAGT. CDR3 sequence (DNA): TGTGCCAGCAGCCCGGACAGGGGTGGTACCGGGGAGCTGTTTTTT. It yields the protein CASSPDRGGTGELFF.

A few counts support this clone. This sequence joins TRBV9 and TRBJ2-2; 10 bases fit TRBD1. This CDR3 has 16 amino acids. V lost 0 bases and J lost 4; bases outside the gene matches: 3. Germline V gene sequence: CDR1 SGDLS, CDR2 YYNGEE. CDR3 DNA: TGTGCCAGCAGCGTAGCCGGACAGGGGGGCACCGGGGAGCTGTTTTTT. It encodes CASSVAGQGGTGELFF.

CDR3 sequence (DNA): TGTGCCACCTCCCGGGGGGACAATCAGCCCCAGCATTTT. It specifies CATSRGDNQPQHF. The V call is TRBV18, the J call TRBJ1-5, with D possibly being TRBD1 (5 bases). The V and J ends lost 10 bases and 3 bases respectively, with 13 bases between them. CDR1 and CDR2 (germline): KGHSH, LQKENI. The CDR3 covers 13 residues.

The chain uses TRBV5-4 and TRBJ2-1; the match to TRBD2 covers 15 bases. This CDR3 has 17 residues. Germline CDR1 is SGHNT and CDR2 is YYREEE (reference sequence). The junction had 5 bases not matched to a gene; V was cut back by 2 bases and J by 5 bases. This CDR3 reads CASSFRTSGRGDNEQFF. CDR3 in DNA: TGTGCCAGCAGCTTTAGGACTAGCGGGAGGGGGGACAATGAGCAGTTCTTC.

In the case of this clone: Mismatch with germline at one junction end may stem from a read error. The V and J genes are TRBV30 and TRBJ1-1; 8 positions match TRBD1. The CDR3 loop spans 15 amino acids. Germline CDR1 is GTSNPN and CDR2 is SVGIG (reference sequence). The CDR3 loop is CAWSIPRQGNPEAFF. The DNA of the CDR3 is TGTGCCTGGTCCATTCCTAGACAGGGGAACCCTGAAGCTTTCTTT.

The chain joins TRBV18 to TRBJ2-5, with 7 bases lining up with TRBD1. Germline trimming cut 3 bases from V and 3 bases from J; bases unmatched to any gene: 4. The CDR3 spans 14 residues. Germline loops: CDR1 KGHSH, CDR2 LQKENI. CDR3 amino acids: CASSPLTGKETQYF. DNA for the CDR3: TGTGCCAGCTCACCGCTGACAGGGAAAGAGACCCAGTACTTC.

In its sample, this clone was seen once. This rearrangement joins TRBV20-1 to TRBJ2-7, with 10 bases aligning to TRBD2. J gave up 2 bases and V 3 bases, and 7 bases lay outside the gene matches. CDR3 size: 15 residues. Looked up from germline, CDR1 is DFQATT and CDR2 is SNEGSKA (reference sequence). CDR3 coding DNA: TGCAGTGCTAGTAATTCGCTAGCGGGAGCCTACGAGCAGTACTTC. Residues: CSASNSLAGAYEQYF.

The DNA for the CDR3 is TGTGCCAGCAGCTTAGCAAAGACTAGCGGGAGGGTCGGAGAGCAGTACTTC. Protein product: CASSLAKTSGRVGEQYF. The rearrangement joins TRBV11-2 to TRBJ2-7, with 14 nucleotides matching TRBD2. The germline V gene encodes CDR1 SGHAT and CDR2 FQNNGV. The trim removed 1 base at V and 7 bases at J, leaving 9 bases unmatched. This CDR3 contains 17 residues.

This clone is a singleton in its sample. The chain uses TRBV2 and TRBJ1-3; D not certain. Trimming pared 1 base from V and 0 bases from J, leaving 10 bases between. The germline V gene encodes CDR1 SNHLY and CDR2 FYNNEI. CDR3 length: 16 residues. The CDR3 protein is CASSEVAGSSGNTIYF. DNA for the CDR3: TGTGCCAGCAGTGAAGTCGCGGGCAGCTCTGGAAACACCATATATTTT.

J is TRBJ1-5 and V is TRBV25-1; unclear D gene. The CDR3 sequence is 13 residues long. Trimming left V 3 bases short and J 0 bases short, with 3 bases between. Germline loops: CDR1 MGHDK, CDR2 SYGVNS. The CDR3 is CASSDGSNQPQHF. The CDR3 DNA follows: TGTGCCAGCAGTGACGGTAGCAATCAGCCCCAGCATTTT.

The J gene is TRBJ2-7, the V gene TRBV9; D not certain. In germline, CDR1 is SGDLS, CDR2 YYNGEE. Trimming shortened V by 0 bases and J by 1 base, and 8 bases separated the two germline ends. This CDR3 is built from 14 residues. In DNA, the CDR3 is TGTGCCAGCAGCGTAGATGGCTTATCCTACGAGCAGTACTTC. Its protein is CASSVDGLSYEQYF.

The chain joins TRBV25-1 to TRBJ1-2; unclear D gene. V was cut by 6 bases and J by 2 bases, with 10 bases left in between. Germline lookup yields CDR1 MGHDK and CDR2 SYGVNS. The CDR3 runs 13 residues. CDR3 protein: CASSAVENYGYTF. The CDR3 nucleotides read TGTGCCAGCAGCGCGGTAGAGAACTATGGCTACACCTTC.

V usage is TRBV5-1 and J usage is TRBJ2-3, with 12 bases fitting TRBD2. The trim removed 2 bases at V and 3 bases at J, leaving 7 bases unmatched. Per the germline V gene, CDR1 is SGHRS and CDR2 is YFSETQ. The CDR3 spans 17 residues. The CDR3 region is CASSLAGLAGSTDTQYF. DNA for the CDR3: TGCGCCAGCAGCTTAGCCGGACTAGCGGGATCAACAGATACGCAGTATTTT.

This chain links TRBV30 with TRBJ1-3; D possibly corresponds to TRBD1 (5 bases). CDR1 and CDR2 from the germline V gene are GTSNPN and SVGIG (reference sequence). V was shortened by 2 bases and J by 0 bases, with 11 bases between the two germline ends. CDR3 size: 15 residues. In nucleotides, the CDR3 is TGTGCCTGGAGTACTCCAGGGAACTCTGGAAACACCATATATTTT. It is translated as CAWSTPGNSGNTIYF.

V usage is TRBV3-1 (or the pseudogene TRBV3-2) and J usage is TRBJ1-2; D is perhaps TRBD1 (5 bases). V lost 4 bases and J lost 5, with 17 bases in between. From germline, CDR1 is LGHDT and CDR2 YNNKEL (reference sequence). The CDR3 runs 15 residues. The CDR3 protein is CASSPSGGLNYGYTF. DNA of the CDR3: TGTGCCAGCAGCCCAAGCGGGGGTTTAAATTATGGCTACACCTTC.

This sequence joins TRBV5-1 and TRBJ2-7; TRBD2 matches 11 bases. J gave up 2 bases and V 0 bases, and 4 bases lay outside the gene matches. The germline V gene has CDR1 SGHRS and CDR2 YFSETQ. CDR3 size: 16 residues. The CDR3 here is CASSLGPGLAAYEQYF. Written as DNA, the CDR3 is TGCGCCAGCAGCTTGGGACCGGGACTAGCGGCCTACGAGCAGTACTTC. Filled out from reference TRBV5-1 and TRBJ2-7, the complete variable domain reads KAGVTQTPRYLIKTRGQQVTLSCSPISGHRSVSWYQQTPGQGLQFLFEYFSETQRNKGNFPGRFSGRQFSNSRSEMNVSTLELGDSALYLCASSLGPGLAAYEQYFGPGTRLTVT.

The genes are TRBV7-2 and TRBJ2-1; 8 nucleotides match TRBD2. The CDR3 totals 15 residues. Trimming at V came to 8 bases and at J to 4 bases, leaving 10 bases not matched to a gene. CDR1 and CDR2 from the germline V gene are SGHTA and FQGNSA. The CDR3 DNA reads as TGTGCCAGCCATAGCAGCGGGAGAGCTTACAATGAGCAGTTCTTC. Protein product: CASHSSGRAYNEQFF. The whole variable domain, remainder taken from reference TRBV7-2 and TRBJ2-1, is GAGVSQSPSNKVTEKGKDVELRCDPISGHTALYWYRQSLGQGLEFLIYFQGNSAPDKSGLPSDRFSAERTGGSVSTLTIQRTQQEDSAVYLCASHSSGRAYNEQFFGPGTRLTVL.

The rearrangement links TRBV6-5 to TRBJ1-3, with TRBD1 as a possible D gene (6 bases). This CDR3 is built from 16 residues. Per the germline V gene, CDR1 is MNHEY and CDR2 is SVGAGI. V lost 2 bases, J lost 4 bases, and 15 bases lay in between. CDR3 DNA sequence: TGTGCCAGCAGTTACGAAGTAGGGACATCAGGAAACACCATATATTTT. This codes for CASSYEVGTSGNTIYF.